Listed here are 10 T cell receptor beta chains from one sample, sequenced in a study of blood T cell repertoires in COVID-19. Using immunoSEQ multiplex PCR, the repertoire was profiled, and TCRdb retains in-frame clones only, with some absent. The sample holds 140,000 or so clones, 70% to 85% seen once. The sample consisted of peripheral blood. The receptors were gathered from a man aged 60 to 75 with active or convalescent COVID-19.

The rearrangement links TRBV18 to TRBJ1-1; TRBD1 might be the D (6 bases). This CDR3 region has 11 residues. CDR1 and CDR2 from the germline V gene are KGHSH and LQKENI. V shed 5 bases and J shed 7 bases, with 8 bases lying between them. The DNA for the CDR3 is TGTGCCAGCTCAAGGGGGAGTGAAGCTTTCTTT. Amino acids: CASSRGSEAFF.

The CDR3 loop reads CASSYRQGVNEKLFF. The CDR3 DNA is TGTGCCAGCAGCTATAGACAGGGGGTGAATGAAAAACTGTTTTTT. The chain recombines TRBV5-4 with TRBJ1-4; 9 bases are shared with TRBD1. This CDR3 has 15 amino acids. Losses at the gene ends were 3 bases for V and 5 bases for J; bases not matched to a gene: 5. CDR1 is SGHNT, CDR2 YYREEE, per germline (reference sequence).

The genes are TRBV29-1 and TRBJ2-1; 7 bases agree with TRBD1. The length of the CDR3 is 11 residues. The germline CDR1 and CDR2 sequences are SQVTM and ANQGSEA. J lost 7 bases, V lost 4 bases, and 1 base had no gene match. In DNA form, the CDR3 reads TGCAGCGTTGGACAGGGAAATGAGCAGTTCTTC. Its translation is CSVGQGNEQFF.

J is TRBJ1-2 and V is TRBV2; D is ambiguous. Germline V gives CDR1 SNHLY, CDR2 FYNNEI. The germline V and J ends were trimmed by 3 bases and 4 bases, with 12 bases remaining between them. This CDR3 has 14 residues. The chain's CDR3 is CASSDRLLSYGYTF. The DNA for the CDR3 is TGTGCCAGCAGTGACAGGTTATTGTCCTATGGCTACACCTTC.

The gene calls are TRBV21-1 and TRBJ2-6; the D call of TRBD2 is as the table states it, not checked on the DNA. TRBV21-1 is designated a pseudogene. The CDR3 is 14 amino acids. This CDR3 reads CASSMYSGANVLTF. The CDR3 nucleotides are TGTGCCAGCAGCATGTACTCTGGGGCCAACGTCCTGACTTTC.

CDR3 DNA: TGCAGTGCTAGTCTGGCGGGAGCGGGGGGGAACTACAATGAGCAGTTCTTC. Protein: CSASLAGAGGNYNEQFF. The V and J genes are TRBV20-1 and TRBJ2-1; 10 bases map to TRBD2. CDR3 size: 17 residues. V lost 3 bases to trimming and J lost 3 bases; unmatched junction nucleotides: 11. In germline, CDR1 is DFQATT, CDR2 SNEGSKA (reference sequence).

V gene TRBV4-1 combines with J gene TRBJ1-1; 7 bases are shared with TRBD1. The CDR3 spans 15 residues. Germline V gives CDR1 MGHRA, CDR2 YSYEKL. After removal of 1 base from V and 4 bases from J, the junction contained 6 bases not matched to a gene. In nucleotides, the CDR3 is TGCGCCAGCAGCCAAGTTGACAGGGAGGCCACTGAAGCTTTCTTT. It codes for CASSQVDREATEAFF.

The J gene is TRBJ1-4, the V gene TRBV7-9; 8 nucleotides align to TRBD1. The CDR3 is made up of 17 amino acids. Germline lookup yields CDR1 SEHNR and CDR2 FQNEAQ (reference sequence). The junction had 8 bases not matched to a gene; V was cut back by 1 base and J by 4 bases. This CDR3 reads CASSLVARTGNNEKLFF. The CDR3 bases are TGTGCCAGCAGCTTAGTGGCCCGGACAGGGAATAATGAAAAACTGTTTTTT.

The V call is TRBV9, the J call TRBJ1-2; D is unclear. The ends were cut back, 1 base at V and 5 bases at J, with 33 bases in the middle. The length of the CDR3 is 21 residues. CDR1 is SGDLS, CDR2 YYNGEE, per germline. In nucleotides, the CDR3 is TGTGCCAGCAGCGTATCAGCGGGAGACTATTACGGTACGGGAAAGCAATATGGCTACACCTTC. Translating gives CASSVSAGDYYGTGKQYGYTF.

V is TRBV6-2 or TRBV6-3 and J is TRBJ2-1; 8 positions match TRBD2. V shed 8 bases, J shed 3 bases, and the junction held 24 bases outside the gene matches. There are 20 residues in the CDR3. Germline loops: CDR1 MNHEY, CDR2 SVGEGT. The CDR3 loop reads CASRLGGLSGRSIGYNEQFF. The CDR3, as DNA: TGTGCCAGCCGCCTAGGGGGACTCAGCGGGAGAAGTATCGGCTACAATGAGCAGTTCTTC.